The clone carrying this T cell receptor beta chain was counted once. The antigen is undetermined. The junction departs from the called germline gene at one end, perhaps through a read error. This sample stems from a study of cytomegalovirus exposure and HLA in healthy donors. Study-wide background: Early release data held tens of millions of unique TCRs from HLA-typed donors.

Whole-study findings and limits: Later analysis showed TCR association rates varying by HLA locus, highest for DRB1 and lowest for HLA-C.

The CDR3 sequence is 16 residues long. Germline V gene sequence: CDR1 SGHTA, CDR2 FQGNSA. PCR used 60 Vbeta primers and 13 Jbeta primers. Sequenced by immunoSEQ multiplex PCR; TCRdb stores in-frame clones only, minus some. The table shows about 130,000 clones, with around three quarters occurring only once. Sequenced material: PBMCs. The sequence was collected from a woman aged 60-75 years in good health and CMV-seropositive. The V and J genes are TRBV7-2 and TRBJ2-6; TRBD2 is a possible D gene (5 bases). In DNA, the CDR3 is TGTGCCAGCAGCCTAGCCCCGGGGACTGGGGCCAACGTCCTGACTTTC. Translated, it gives CASSLAPGTGANVLTF.